A selection of T cell receptor beta chains follows, all from one sample in a study of blood T cells in healthy people across ages. MiXCR, applied by TCRdb to the 5' RACE reads, yields one record per CDR3 protein. The data show about 730,000 distinct CDR3 sequences, more than 40% seen once. The sequenced sample was blood. The origin of the receptors is a woman in her sixties or seventies in good health. Both conserved end residues are part of each CDR3. A D gene is named only where the DNA matches it firmly. Size is omitted from some rows. Given values are once, few, many or a class for expanded clones.

>TRBV20-1|-|TRBJ2-1|-
TGCAGTGCCCAAAAGTACAATGAGCAGTTCTTC
CSAQKYNEQFF
>TRBV4-3|TRBD1|TRBJ1-1|-
TGCGCCAGCAGCCAAGATGCAACCGGGACAGAAGAAGCTTTCTTT
CASSQDATGTEEAFF
>TRBV7-3|-|TRBJ2-3|few
TGTGCCAGCAGCCTCGGGGGCGGTGGGAGGGATACGCAGTATTTT
CASSLGGGGRDTQYF
>TRBV10-3|TRBD1|TRBJ1-2|few
TGTGCCATCAGGGGACAGGGGGCTTATGGCTACACCTTC
CAIRGQGAYGYTF
>TRBV11-2|-|TRBJ1-1|few
TGTGCCAGCAGCTTAATAGGGAACACTGAAGCTTTCTTT
CASSLIGNTEAFF
>TRBV20-1|TRBD2|TRBJ2-4|many
TGCAGTCTGGGGGGGAAGGCCAAAAACATTCAGTACTTC
CSLGGKAKNIQYF
>TRBV20-1|TRBD1|TRBJ2-5|-
TGCAGTGCTAGAGGTGGACAGGGCAGGGAGACCCAGTACTTC
CSARGGQGRETQYF
>TRBV5-6|-|TRBJ1-5|-
TGTGCCAGCAGCTTGCAACAATTCGGCAATCAGCCCCAGCATTTT
CASSLQQFGNQPQHF
>TRBV4-2|-|TRBJ2-2|-
TGTGCCAGCAGTGAAGGGTACGGCACCGGGGAGCTGTTTTTT
CASSEGYGTGELFF
>TRBV23-1|-|TRBJ2-1|-
TGCGCCAGCAGTCAATCGGGACGGGACCCCTTTAATGAGCAGTTCTTC
CASSQSGRDPFNEQFF
>TRBV4-2|-|TRBJ1-2|many
TGTGCCAGCAGCCAAGATGCCCGAAGCGACCCCTTCTATGGCTACACCTTC
CASSQDARSDPFYGYTF
>TRBV7-6|-|TRBJ1-3|-
TGTGCCAGCAGCTTAGTCGAGGGGGAAGACACCATATATTTT
CASSLVEGEDTIYF
>TRBV6-8|-|TRBJ2-2|-
TGTGCCAGCTCGGGAACGGTCGGGGCGAACACCGGGGAGCTGTTTTTT
CASSGTVGANTGELFF
>TRBV20-1|-|TRBJ1-2|-
TGCAGCCCCCCCGGCTACACCTTC
CSPPGYTF
>TRBV11-2|-|TRBJ2-5|-
TGTGCCAGCAGCCTAGGGGGACCCACCCTGGAGACCCAGTACTTC
CASSLGGPTLETQYF
>TRBV20-1|-|TRBJ1-1|once
TGCAGTGCTAGAACAGGCGTGAACACTAAAGCTTTCTTT
CSARTGVNTKAFF
>TRBV10-1|-|TRBJ2-3|once
TGCGCCAGCGCGACGGGGAGGCAGTCAGATACGCAGTATTTT
CASATGRQSDTQYF
>TRBV5-6|-|TRBJ2-6|-
TGTGCCAGCAGCTTCGGAGTGACAGACTCCGGGGCCAACGTCCTGACTTTC
CASSFGVTDSGANVLTF